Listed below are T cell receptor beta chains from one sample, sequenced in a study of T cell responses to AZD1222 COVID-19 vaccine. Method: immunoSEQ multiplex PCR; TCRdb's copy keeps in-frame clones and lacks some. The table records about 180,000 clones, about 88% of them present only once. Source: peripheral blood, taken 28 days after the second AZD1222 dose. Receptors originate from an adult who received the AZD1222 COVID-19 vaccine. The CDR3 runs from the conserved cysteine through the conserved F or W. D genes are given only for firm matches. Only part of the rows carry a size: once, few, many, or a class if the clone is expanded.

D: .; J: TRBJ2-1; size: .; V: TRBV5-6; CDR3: CASSLGAYNEQFF; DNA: TGTGCCAGCAGTCTAGGAGCGTACAATGAGCAGTTCTTC
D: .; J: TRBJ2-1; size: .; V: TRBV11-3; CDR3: CASSFGISGEQFF; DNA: TGTGCCAGCAGCTTCGGTATTTCGGGTGAGCAGTTCTTC
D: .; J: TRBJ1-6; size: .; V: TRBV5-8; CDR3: CASSPWQSNSPLHF; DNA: TGTGCCAGCAGCCCCTGGCAGAGTAATTCACCCCTCCACTTT
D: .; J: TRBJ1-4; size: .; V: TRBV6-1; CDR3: CASSDPLGVNEKLFF; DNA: TGTGCCAGCAGTGATCCCTTGGGGGTCAATGAAAAACTGTTTTTT
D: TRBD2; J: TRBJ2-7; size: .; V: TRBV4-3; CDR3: CASSQDTSGGPFSYEQYF; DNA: TGCGCCAGCAGCCAAGATACATCGGGAGGTCCTTTCTCCTACGAGCAGTACTTC
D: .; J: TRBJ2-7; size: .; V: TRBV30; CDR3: CAWSPGAEQYF; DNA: TGTGCCTGGAGCCCGGGAGCCGAGCAGTACTTC
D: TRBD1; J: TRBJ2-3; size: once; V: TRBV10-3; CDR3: CAISELQGIADTQYF; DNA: TGTGCCATCAGTGAGTTACAGGGGATCGCAGATACGCAGTATTTT
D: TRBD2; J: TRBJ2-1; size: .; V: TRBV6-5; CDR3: CASSPVASGRREQFF; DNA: TGTGCCAGCAGCCCCGTGGCTAGCGGGAGACGTGAGCAGTTCTTC
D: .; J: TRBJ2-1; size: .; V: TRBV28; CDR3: CASSLSGYSYNEQFF; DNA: TGTGCCAGCAGTTTATCGGGTTACTCCTACAATGAGCAGTTCTTC
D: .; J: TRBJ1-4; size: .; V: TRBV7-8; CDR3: CASSLGVHRSSNEKLFF; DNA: TGTGCCAGCAGCTTAGGGGTTCACAGGAGTTCTAATGAAAAACTGTTTTTT
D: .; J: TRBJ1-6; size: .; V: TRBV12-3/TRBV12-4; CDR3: CASSSMRNSPLHF; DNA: TGTGCCAGCAGTTCAATGCGAAATTCACCCCTCCACTTT
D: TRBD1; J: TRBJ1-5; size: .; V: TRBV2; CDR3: CASSHGTENQPQHF; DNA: TGTGCCAGCAGCCATGGGACAGAAAATCAGCCCCAGCATTTT
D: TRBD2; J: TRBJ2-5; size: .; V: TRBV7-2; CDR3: CASSRRAGEETQYF; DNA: TGTGCCAGCAGCAGGCGGGCGGGGGAAGAGACCCAGTACTTC
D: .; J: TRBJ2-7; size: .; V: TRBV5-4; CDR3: CASSGSPTGTPYEQYF; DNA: TGTGCCAGCAGCGGCTCCCCCACGGGAACCCCCTACGAGCAGTACTTC
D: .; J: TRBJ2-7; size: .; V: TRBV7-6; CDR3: CASSYLAGAGAGPYEQYF; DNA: TGTGCCAGCAGCTACCTGGCTGGCGCCGGGGCCGGGCCCTACGAGCAGTACTTC
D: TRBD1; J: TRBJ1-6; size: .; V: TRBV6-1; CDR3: CASSGRDRGSYNSPLHF; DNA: TGTGCCAGCAGTGGCCGGGACAGGGGTTCCTATAATTCACCCCTCCACTTT
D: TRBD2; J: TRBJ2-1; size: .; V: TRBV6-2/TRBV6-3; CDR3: CASSFFPALAGGDNEQFF; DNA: TGTGCCAGCAGTTTCTTCCCGGCGCTAGCGGGAGGAGACAATGAGCAGTTCTTC
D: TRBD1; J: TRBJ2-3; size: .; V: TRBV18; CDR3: CASSLGQGDPDTQYF; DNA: TGTGCCAGCTCATTGGGACAGGGGGATCCAGATACGCAGTATTTT
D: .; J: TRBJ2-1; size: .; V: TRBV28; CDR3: CASSLGGASYNEQFF; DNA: TGTGCCAGCAGTTTGGGGGGGGCCTCCTACAATGAGCAGTTCTTC
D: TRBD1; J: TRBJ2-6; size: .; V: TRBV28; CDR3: CASSWDRGSGANVLTF; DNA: TGTGCCAGCAGTTGGGACAGGGGGTCTGGGGCCAACGTCCTGACTTTC
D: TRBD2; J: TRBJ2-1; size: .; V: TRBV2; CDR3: CASRFGGREGNEQFF; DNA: TGTGCCAGCAGGTTCGGGGGGAGGGAAGGAAATGAGCAGTTCTTC
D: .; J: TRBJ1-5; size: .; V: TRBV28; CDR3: CASSSSGAGRNNQPQHF; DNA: TGTGCCAGCAGTTCCTCCGGGGCAGGGAGGAACAATCAGCCCCAGCATTTT
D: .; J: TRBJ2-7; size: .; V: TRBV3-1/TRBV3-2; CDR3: CASSQDTLSYEQYF; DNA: TGTGCCAGCAGCCAAGATACCCTCTCCTACGAGCAGTACTTC
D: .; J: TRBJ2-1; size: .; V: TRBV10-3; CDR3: CAISESGAPRYNEQFF; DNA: TGTGCCATCAGTGAGTCTGGGGCACCCCGTTACAATGAGCAGTTCTTC
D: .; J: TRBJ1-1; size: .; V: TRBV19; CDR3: CASSMSAYTEAFF; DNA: TGTGCCAGTAGTATGTCGGCTTACACTGAAGCTTTCTTT
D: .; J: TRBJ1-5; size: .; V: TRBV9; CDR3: CASSVRDQDQPQHF; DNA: TGTGCCAGCAGCGTAAGGGACCAGGACCAGCCCCAGCATTTT
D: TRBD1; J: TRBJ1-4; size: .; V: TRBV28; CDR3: CAIGTGDLHEKLFF; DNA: TGTGCCATCGGGACAGGGGATCTACATGAAAAACTGTTTTTT
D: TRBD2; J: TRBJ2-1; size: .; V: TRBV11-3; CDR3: CASSHGLAGFSYNEQFF; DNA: TGTGCCAGCAGCCATGGACTAGCGGGATTCTCCTACAATGAGCAGTTCTTC
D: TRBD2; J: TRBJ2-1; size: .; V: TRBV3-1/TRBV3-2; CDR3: CASSRTRNEQFF; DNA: TGTGCCAGCAGCCGGACTAGGAATGAGCAGTTCTTC
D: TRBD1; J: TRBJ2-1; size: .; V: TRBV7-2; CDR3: CASSLVTGENEQFF; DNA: TGTGCCAGCAGCTTAGTAACAGGGGAGAATGAGCAGTTCTTC
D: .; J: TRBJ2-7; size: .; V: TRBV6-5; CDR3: CASSRTASYEQYF; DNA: TGTGCCAGCTCTCGGACAGCCTCCTACGAGCAGTACTTC
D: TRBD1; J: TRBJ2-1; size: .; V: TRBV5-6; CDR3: CASSPGQGGSYNEQFF; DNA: TGTGCCAGCAGCCCGGGACAGGGGGGCTCCTACAATGAGCAGTTCTTC
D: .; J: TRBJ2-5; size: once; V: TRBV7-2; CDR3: CASSSRPAIQETQYF; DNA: TGTGCCAGCAGCTCTAGACCGGCCATACAAGAGACCCAGTACTTC
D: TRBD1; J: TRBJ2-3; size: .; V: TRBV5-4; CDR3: CASRRTGTGVTDTQYF; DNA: TGTGCCAGCAGACGTACCGGGACAGGGGTCACAGATACGCAGTATTTT
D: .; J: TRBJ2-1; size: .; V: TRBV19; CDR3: CASSLPSSATYNEQFF; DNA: TGTGCCAGTAGTCTCCCCTCTAGCGCCACCTACAATGAGCAGTTCTTC
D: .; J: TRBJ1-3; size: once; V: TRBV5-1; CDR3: CASSLGTEGSGNTIYF; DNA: TGCGCCAGCAGCTTGGGGACAGAGGGCTCTGGAAACACCATATATTTT
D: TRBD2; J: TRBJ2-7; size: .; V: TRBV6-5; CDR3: CASSIFREGPYEQYF; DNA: TGTGCCAGCAGTATCTTTAGGGAGGGACCCTACGAGCAGTACTTC
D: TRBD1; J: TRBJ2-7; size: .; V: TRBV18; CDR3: CASSPFSGQGSYEQYF; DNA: TGTGCCAGCTCACCATTCTCCGGACAGGGCTCCTACGAGCAGTACTTC
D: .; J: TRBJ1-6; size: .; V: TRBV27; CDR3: CASRSSSYNSPLHF; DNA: TGTGCCAGCAGGTCTAGCTCCTATAATTCACCCCTCCACTTT
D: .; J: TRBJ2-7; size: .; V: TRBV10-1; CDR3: CASSAWRSYEQYF; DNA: TGCGCCAGCAGTGCGTGGCGGTCGTACGAGCAGTACTTC
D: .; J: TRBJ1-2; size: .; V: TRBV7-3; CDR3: CASSLESAGFDQLVDGYTF; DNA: TGTGCCAGCAGCTTAGAATCGGCGGGTTTCGATCAGTTGGTGGATGGCTACACCTTC
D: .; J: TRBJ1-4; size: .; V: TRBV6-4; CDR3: CASMDGGGEKLFF; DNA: TGTGCCAGCATGGACGGGGGAGGGGAAAAACTGTTTTTT
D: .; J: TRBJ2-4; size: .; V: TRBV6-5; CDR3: CASRFLAKNIQYF; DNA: TGTGCCAGCAGGTTTCTAGCCAAAAACATTCAGTACTTC
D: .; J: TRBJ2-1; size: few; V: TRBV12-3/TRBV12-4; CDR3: CASSSGGWYEQFF; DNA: TGTGCCAGCAGTTCTGGGGGGTGGTATGAGCAGTTCTTC
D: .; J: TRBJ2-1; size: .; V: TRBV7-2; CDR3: CASSFGGTNEQFF; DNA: TGTGCCAGCAGCTTCGGCGGGACGAATGAGCAGTTCTTC
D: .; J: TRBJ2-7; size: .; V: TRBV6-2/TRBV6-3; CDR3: CASSYVSQESSYEQYF; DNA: TGTGCCAGCAGTTACGTGTCTCAGGAGAGCTCCTACGAGCAGTACTTC
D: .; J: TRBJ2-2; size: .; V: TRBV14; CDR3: CASSQLRELFF; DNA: TGTGCCAGCAGCCAACTCCGGGAACTGTTTTTT